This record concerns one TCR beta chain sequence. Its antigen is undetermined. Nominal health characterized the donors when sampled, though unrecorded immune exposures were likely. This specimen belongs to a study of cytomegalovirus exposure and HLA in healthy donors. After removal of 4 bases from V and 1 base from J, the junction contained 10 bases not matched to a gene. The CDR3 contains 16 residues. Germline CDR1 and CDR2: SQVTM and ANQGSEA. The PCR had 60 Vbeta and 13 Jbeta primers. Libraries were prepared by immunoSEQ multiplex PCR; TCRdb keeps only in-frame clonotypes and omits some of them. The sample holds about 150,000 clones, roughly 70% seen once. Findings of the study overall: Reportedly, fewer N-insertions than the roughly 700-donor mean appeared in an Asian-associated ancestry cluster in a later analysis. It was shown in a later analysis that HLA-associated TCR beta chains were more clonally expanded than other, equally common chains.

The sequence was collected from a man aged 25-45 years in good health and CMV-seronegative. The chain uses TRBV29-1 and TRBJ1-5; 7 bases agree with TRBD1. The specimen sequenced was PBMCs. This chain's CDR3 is CSVGDLGTASNQPQHF. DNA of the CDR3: TGCAGCGTTGGTGATCTAGGGACAGCGAGCAATCAGCCCCAGCATTTT. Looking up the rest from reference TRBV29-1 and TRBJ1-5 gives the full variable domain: SAVISQKPSRDICQRGTSLTIQCQVDSQVTMMFWYRQQPGQSLTLIATANQGSEATYESGFVIDKFPISRPNLTFSTLTVSNMSPEDSSIYLCSVGDLGTASNQPQHFGDGTRLSIL.